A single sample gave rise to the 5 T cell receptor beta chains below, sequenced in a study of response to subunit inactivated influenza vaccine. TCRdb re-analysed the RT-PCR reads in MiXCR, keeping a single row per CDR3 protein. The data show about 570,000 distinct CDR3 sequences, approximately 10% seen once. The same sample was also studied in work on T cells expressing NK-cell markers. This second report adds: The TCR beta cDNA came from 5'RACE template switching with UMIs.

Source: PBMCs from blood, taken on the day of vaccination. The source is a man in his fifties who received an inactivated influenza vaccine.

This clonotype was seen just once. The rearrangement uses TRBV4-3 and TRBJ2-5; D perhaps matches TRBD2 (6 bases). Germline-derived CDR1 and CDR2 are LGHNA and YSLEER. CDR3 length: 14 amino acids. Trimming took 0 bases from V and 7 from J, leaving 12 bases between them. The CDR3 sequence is CASSQDWRAGTQYF. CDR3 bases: TGCGCCAGCAGCCAAGATTGGAGGGCCGGGACCCAGTACTTC.

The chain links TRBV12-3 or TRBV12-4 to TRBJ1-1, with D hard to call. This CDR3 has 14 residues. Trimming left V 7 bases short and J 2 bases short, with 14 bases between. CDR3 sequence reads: CASTSTPGNTEAFF. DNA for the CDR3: TGTGCCAGCACTTCCACCCCCGGAAACACTGAAGCTTTCTTT.

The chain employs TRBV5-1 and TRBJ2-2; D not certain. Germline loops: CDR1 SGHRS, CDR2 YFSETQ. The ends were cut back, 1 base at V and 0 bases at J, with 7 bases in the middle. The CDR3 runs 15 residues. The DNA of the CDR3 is TGCGCCAGCAGCTTGTGGCAAGCGAACACCGGGGAGCTGTTTTTT. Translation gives CASSLWQANTGELFF. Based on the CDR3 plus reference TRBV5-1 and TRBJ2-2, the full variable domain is KAGVTQTPRYLIKTRGQQVTLSCSPISGHRSVSWYQQTPGQGLQFLFEYFSETQRNKGNFPGRFSGRQFSNSRSEMNVSTLELGDSALYLCASSLWQANTGELFFGEGSRLTVL.

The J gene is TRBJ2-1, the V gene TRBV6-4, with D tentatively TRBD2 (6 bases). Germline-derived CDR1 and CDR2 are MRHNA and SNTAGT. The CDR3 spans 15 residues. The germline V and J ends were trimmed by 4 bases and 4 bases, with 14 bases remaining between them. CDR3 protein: CASSVLAGTYNEQFF. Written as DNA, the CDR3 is TGTGCCAGCAGTGTGTTGGCGGGAACGTACAATGAGCAGTTCTTC.

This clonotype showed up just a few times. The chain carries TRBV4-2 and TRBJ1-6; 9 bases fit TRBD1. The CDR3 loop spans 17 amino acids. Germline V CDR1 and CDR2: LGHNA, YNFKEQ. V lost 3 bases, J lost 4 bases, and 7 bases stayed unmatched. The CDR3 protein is CASSQDWDRDYNSPLHF. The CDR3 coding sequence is TGTGCCAGCAGCCAGGATTGGGACAGGGATTATAATTCACCCCTCCACTTT.